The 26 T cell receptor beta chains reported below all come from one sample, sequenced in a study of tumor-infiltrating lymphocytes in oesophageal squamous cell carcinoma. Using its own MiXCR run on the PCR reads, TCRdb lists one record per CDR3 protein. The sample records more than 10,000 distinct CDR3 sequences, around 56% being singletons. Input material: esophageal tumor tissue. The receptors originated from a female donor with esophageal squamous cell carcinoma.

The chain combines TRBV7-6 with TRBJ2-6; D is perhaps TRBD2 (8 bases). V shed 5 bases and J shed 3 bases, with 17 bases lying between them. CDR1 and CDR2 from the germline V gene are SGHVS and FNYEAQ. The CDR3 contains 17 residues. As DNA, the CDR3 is TGTGCCAGCAGCCGACAGGGACTAGGGCTTGGGGCCAACGTCCTGACTTTC. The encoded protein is CASSRQGLGLGANVLTF.

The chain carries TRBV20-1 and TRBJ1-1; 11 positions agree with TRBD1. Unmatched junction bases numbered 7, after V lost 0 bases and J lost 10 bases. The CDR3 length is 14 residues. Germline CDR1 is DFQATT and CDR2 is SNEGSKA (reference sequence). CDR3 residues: CSARDLPGTGGAFF. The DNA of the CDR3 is TGCAGTGCTAGAGATCTTCCGGGGACAGGGGGAGCTTTCTTT.

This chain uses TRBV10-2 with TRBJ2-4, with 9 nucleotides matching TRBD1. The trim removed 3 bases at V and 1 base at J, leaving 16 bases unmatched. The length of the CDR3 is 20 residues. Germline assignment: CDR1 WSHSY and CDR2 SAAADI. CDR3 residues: CASSDTFTGQGRSAKNIQYF. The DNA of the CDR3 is TGCGCCAGCAGTGACACCTTCACGGGACAGGGACGCTCGGCCAAAAACATTCAGTACTTC.

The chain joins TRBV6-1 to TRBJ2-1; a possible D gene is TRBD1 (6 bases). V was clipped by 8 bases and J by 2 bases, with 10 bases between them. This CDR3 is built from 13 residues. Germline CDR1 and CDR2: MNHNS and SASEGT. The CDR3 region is CASRRQAYNEQFF. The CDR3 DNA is TGTGCCAGCCGCAGACAGGCCTACAATGAGCAGTTCTTC.

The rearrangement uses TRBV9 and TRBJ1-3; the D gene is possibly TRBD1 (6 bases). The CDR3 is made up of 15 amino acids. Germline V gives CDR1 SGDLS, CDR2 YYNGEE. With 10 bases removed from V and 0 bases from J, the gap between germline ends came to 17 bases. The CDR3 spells CAGTGTNHSGNTIYF. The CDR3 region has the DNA TGTGCCGGGACCGGGACAAATCACTCTGGAAACACCATATATTTT.

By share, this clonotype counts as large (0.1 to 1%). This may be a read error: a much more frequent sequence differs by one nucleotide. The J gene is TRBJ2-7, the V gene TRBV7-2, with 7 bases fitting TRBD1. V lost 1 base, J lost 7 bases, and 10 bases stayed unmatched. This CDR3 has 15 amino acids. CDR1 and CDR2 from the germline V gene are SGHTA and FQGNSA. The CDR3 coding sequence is TGTGCCAGCAGCTTAGGGGGACAGACCTACAATGAGCAGTACTTC. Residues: CASSLGGQTYNEQYF.

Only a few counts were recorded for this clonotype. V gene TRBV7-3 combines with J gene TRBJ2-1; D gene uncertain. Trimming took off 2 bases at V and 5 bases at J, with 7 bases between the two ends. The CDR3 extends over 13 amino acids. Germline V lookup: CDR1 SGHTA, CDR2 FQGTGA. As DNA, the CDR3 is TGTGCCAGCAGCTTATCGGTGGACAATGAGCAGTTCTTC. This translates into CASSLSVDNEQFF.

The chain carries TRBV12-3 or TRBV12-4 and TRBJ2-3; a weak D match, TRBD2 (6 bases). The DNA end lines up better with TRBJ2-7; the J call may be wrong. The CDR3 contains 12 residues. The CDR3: CASRLTGTRQYF. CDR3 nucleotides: TGTGCCAGCAGACTAACCGGGACTCGGCAGTACTTC.

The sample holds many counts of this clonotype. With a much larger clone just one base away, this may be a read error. The CDR3 nucleotides read TGTGCCAGCAGAAGAGGCAATGAGCAGTACTTC. This sequence encodes CASRRGNEQYF. V is TRBV6-2 or TRBV6-3 and J is TRBJ2-5; D is undetermined. This CDR3 region has 11 residues. Germline V gives CDR1 MNHEY, CDR2 SVGEGT. The ends were cut back, 6 bases at V and 11 bases at J, with 13 bases in the middle.

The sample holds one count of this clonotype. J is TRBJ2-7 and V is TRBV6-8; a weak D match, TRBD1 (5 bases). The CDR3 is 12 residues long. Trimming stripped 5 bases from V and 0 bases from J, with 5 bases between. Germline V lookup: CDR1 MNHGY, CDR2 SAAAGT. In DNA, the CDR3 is TGTGCCAGCAGTGGACACTCCTACGAGCAGTACTTC. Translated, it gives CASSGHSYEQYF.

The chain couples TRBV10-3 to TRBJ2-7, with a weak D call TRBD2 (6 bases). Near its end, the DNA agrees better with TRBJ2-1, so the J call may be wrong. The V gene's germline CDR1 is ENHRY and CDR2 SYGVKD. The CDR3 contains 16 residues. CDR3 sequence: CAISEFGGNPYNEQFF. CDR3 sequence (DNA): TGTGCCATCAGTGAATTTGGCGGGAACCCTTACAATGAGCAGTTCTTC.

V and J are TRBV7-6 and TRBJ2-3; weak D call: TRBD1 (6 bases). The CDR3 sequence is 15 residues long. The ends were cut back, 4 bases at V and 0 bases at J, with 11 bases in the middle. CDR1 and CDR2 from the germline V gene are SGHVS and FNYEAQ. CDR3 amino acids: CASSSHGQSTDTQYF. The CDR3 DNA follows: TGTGCCAGCAGCTCCCACGGACAGAGCACAGATACGCAGTATTTT.

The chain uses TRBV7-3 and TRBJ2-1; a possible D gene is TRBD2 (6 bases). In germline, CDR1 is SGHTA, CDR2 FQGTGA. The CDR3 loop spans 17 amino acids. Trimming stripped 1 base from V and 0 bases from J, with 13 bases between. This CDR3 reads CASSLNPRGSSYNEQFF. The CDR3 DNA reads TGTGCCAGCAGCTTAAACCCCCGGGGGAGCTCCTACAATGAGCAGTTCTTC.

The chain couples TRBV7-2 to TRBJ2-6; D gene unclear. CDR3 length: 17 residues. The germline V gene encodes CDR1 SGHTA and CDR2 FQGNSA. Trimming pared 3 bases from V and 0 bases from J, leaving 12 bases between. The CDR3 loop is CASSFYGRYSGANVLTF. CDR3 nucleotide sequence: TGTGCCAGCAGCTTTTATGGCCGGTACTCTGGGGCCAACGTCCTGACTTTC.

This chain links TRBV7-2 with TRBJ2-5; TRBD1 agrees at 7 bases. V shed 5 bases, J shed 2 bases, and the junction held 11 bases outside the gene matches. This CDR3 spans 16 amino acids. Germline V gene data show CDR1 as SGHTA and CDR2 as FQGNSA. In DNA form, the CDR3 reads TGTGCCAGCAGCGCGTACAGGGGCGGGTGGCAAGAGACCCAGTACTTC. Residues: CASSAYRGGWQETQYF. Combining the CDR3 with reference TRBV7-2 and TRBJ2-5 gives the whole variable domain GAGVSQSPSNKVTEKGKDVELRCDPISGHTALYWYRQSLGQGLEFLIYFQGNSAPDKSGLPSDRFSAERTGGSVSTLTIQRTQQEDSAVYLCASSAYRGGWQETQYFGPGTRLLVL.

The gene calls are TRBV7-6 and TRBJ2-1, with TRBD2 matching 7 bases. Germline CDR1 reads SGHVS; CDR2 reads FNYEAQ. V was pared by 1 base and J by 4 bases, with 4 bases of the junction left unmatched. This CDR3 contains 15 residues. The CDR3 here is CASSLDPSGYNEQFF. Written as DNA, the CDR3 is TGTGCCAGCAGCTTAGACCCTAGCGGATACAATGAGCAGTTCTTC. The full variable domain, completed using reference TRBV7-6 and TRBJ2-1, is GAGVSQSPRYKVTKRGQDVALRCDPISGHVSLYWYRQALGQGPEFLTYFNYEAQQDKSGLPNDRFSAERPEGSISTLTIQRTEQRDSAMYRCASSLDPSGYNEQFFGPGTRLTVL.

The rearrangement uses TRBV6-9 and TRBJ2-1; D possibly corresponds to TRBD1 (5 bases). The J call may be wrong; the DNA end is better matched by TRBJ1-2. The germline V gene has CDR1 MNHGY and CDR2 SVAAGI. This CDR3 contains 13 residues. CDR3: CASSYTGDHGYTF. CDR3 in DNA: TGTGCCAGCAGTTATACGGGGGATCATGGCTACACCTTC.

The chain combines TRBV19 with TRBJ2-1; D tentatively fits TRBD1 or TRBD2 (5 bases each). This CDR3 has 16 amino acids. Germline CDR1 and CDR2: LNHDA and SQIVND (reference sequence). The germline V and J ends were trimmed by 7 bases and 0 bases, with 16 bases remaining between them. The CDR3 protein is CASTLGAGSSYNEQFF. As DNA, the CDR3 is TGTGCCAGTACCCTAGGGGCAGGGAGCTCCTACAATGAGCAGTTCTTC.

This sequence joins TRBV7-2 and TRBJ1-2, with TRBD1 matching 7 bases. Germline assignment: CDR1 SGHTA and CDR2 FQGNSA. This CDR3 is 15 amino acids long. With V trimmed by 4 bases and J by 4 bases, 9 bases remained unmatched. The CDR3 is CASSSRNRGGYGYTF. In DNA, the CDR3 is TGTGCCAGCAGCTCCAGGAACAGGGGTGGCTATGGCTACACCTTC.

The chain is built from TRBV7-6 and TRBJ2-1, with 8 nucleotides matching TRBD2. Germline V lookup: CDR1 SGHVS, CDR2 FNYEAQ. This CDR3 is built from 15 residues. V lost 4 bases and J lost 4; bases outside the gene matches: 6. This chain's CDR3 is CASSSRAGAYNEQFF. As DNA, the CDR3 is TGTGCCAGCAGCTCTCGAGCGGGAGCTTACAATGAGCAGTTCTTC. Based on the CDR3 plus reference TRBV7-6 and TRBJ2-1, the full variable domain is GAGVSQSPRYKVTKRGQDVALRCDPISGHVSLYWYRQALGQGPEFLTYFNYEAQQDKSGLPNDRFSAERPEGSISTLTIQRTEQRDSAMYRCASSSRAGAYNEQFFGPGTRLTVL.

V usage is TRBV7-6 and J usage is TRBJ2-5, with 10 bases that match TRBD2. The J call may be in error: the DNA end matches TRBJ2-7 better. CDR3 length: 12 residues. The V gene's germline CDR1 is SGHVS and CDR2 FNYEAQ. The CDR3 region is CASLAGEGEQYF. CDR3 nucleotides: TGTGCCAGCCTAGCGGGAGAGGGCGAGCAGTACTTC.

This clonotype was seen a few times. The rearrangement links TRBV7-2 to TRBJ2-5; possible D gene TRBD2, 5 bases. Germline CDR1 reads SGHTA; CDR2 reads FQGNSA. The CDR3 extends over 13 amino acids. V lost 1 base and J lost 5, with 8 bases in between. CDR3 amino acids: CASSLGGLETQYF. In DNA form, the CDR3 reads TGTGCCAGCAGCTTAGGAGGGTTGGAGACCCAGTACTTC.

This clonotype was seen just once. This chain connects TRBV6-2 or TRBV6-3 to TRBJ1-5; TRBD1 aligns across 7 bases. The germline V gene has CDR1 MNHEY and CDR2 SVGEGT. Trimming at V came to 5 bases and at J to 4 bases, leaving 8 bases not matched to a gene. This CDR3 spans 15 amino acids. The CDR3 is CASSATGEGNQPQHF. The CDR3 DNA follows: TGTGCCAGCAGTGCCACAGGGGAGGGGAATCAGCCCCAGCATTTT.

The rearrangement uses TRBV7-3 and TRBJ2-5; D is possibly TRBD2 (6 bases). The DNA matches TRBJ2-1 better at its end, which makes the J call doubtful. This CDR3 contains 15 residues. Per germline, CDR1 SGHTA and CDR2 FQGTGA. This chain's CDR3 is CASSPVARGRGEQFF. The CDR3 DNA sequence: TGTGCCAGCAGCCCTGTGGCTAGAGGCCGGGGGGAGCAGTTCTTC.

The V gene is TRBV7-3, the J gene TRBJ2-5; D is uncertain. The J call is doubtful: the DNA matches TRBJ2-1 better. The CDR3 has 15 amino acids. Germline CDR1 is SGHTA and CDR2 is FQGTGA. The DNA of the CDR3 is TGTGCCAGCAGCCCCGTCCTGAGCTCCTACAATGAGCAGTTCTTC. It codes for CASSPVLSSYNEQFF.

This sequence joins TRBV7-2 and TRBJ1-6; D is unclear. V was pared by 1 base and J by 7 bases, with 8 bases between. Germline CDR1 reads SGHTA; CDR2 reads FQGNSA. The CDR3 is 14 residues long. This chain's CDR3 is CASSLERLNSPLHF. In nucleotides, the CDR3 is TGTGCCAGCAGCTTAGAACGGTTGAATTCACCCCTCCACTTT.